This T cell receptor (beta chain) was captured in a study of regulatory T cells in long-lasting Graves disease. Time point: persistent/refractory GD, antithyroid drugs over 5 years with positive TRAb. The TCR library was made from RNA extracted from PBMCs. The germline CDR1 and CDR2 sequences are SGHTA and FQGTGA. V was clipped by 2 bases and J by 5 bases, with 6 bases between them. The CDR3 is 13 residues long. According to the study, TCR beta libraries were built with iRepertoire HTBI primers and CDR3-region Arm-PCR. TCRdb re-called the multiplex PCR reads with MiXCR, one entry per CDR3 protein. The data show about 460,000 distinct CDR3 sequences, roughly 22% seen once. In its sample, this clonotype was seen many times.

The material was peripheral blood mononuclear cells (PBMCs), obtained when the disease was refractory, from a patient treated with antithyroid drugs. The origin of this receptor is a female donor with Graves disease. This chain uses TRBV7-3 with TRBJ2-2; D is ambiguous. Here the CDR3 reads CASSLSRTGELFF. DNA for the CDR3: TGTGCCAGCAGCTTATCCCGGACCGGGGAGCTGTTTTTT.